These 25 T cell receptor beta chains came from one sample sequenced in a study of beta chain features in type 1 diabetes. Expressed TCRB transcripts got sequenced, as all isolated RNA was reverse transcribed. Sequencing was performed with immunoSEQ multiplex PCR; in TCRdb, only in-frame clones are kept and a portion is missing. The sample lists 70,000 to 95,000 clones, under 35% occurring once. The source material was stem cell memory CD4+ T cells from blood. These receptors all come from a woman under 30 in good health.

The chain recombines TRBV6-1 with TRBJ1-5; D unclear. Germline CDR1 is MNHNS and CDR2 is SASEGT. V gave up 10 bases and J gave up 4 bases, with 14 bases separating them. There are 13 residues in the CDR3. In nucleotides, the CDR3 is TGTGCCATCGACGAGGGTGGGAATCAGCCCCAGCATTTT. Residues: CAIDEGGNQPQHF.

The V and J genes are TRBV5-6 and TRBJ2-7; 12 nucleotides agree with TRBD1. Trimming removed 3 bases from V and 1 base from J; junction bases left unmatched: 11. The CDR3 totals 18 residues. Germline CDR1 SGHDT, CDR2 YYEEEE. The CDR3 bases are TGTGCCAGCAGCTCCACTGGGACAGGGGGCGTTTTTTCCTACGAGCAGTACTTC. Amino acids: CASSSTGTGGVFSYEQYF.

Only a few counts were recorded for this clone. This chain links TRBV7-9 with TRBJ1-1; D possibly corresponds to TRBD1 (6 bases). The CDR3 contains 17 residues. The germline V gene has CDR1 SEHNR and CDR2 FQNEAQ (reference sequence). Trimming took 1 base from V and 4 from J, leaving 19 bases between them. The CDR3 protein is CASSLEGEGRRGTEAFF. The CDR3 DNA reads as TGTGCCAGCAGCTTAGAGGGGGAGGGACGGCGGGGCACTGAAGCTTTCTTT.

The sample holds a few counts of this clone. The chain carries TRBV9 and TRBJ2-5; 8 bases line up with TRBD1. The CDR3 contains 18 residues. V lost 2 bases and J lost 4; bases outside the gene matches: 16. The germline gives CDR1 SGDLS, CDR2 YYNGEE. The CDR3 DNA reads TGTGCCAGCAGCGTTGACCCGGTGGGACAGGTTCGGGCAGAGACCCAGTACTTC. It yields the protein CASSVDPVGQVRAETQYF.

This clone has a handful of counts. The chain is built from TRBV7-9 and TRBJ1-2; D perhaps matches TRBD1 (6 bases). CDR1 and CDR2 from the germline V gene are SEHNR and FQNEAQ (reference sequence). The length of the CDR3 is 16 residues. The V and J ends lost 5 bases and 3 bases respectively, with 19 bases between them. CDR3: CASSPVGGAGDYGYTF. The CDR3 DNA sequence: TGTGCCAGCAGCCCGGTCGGGGGGGCGGGAGACTATGGCTACACCTTC.

This clone has just a few counts. CDR3 amino acids: CASSYGPGGVDEKLFF. CDR3 nucleotide sequence: TGTGCCAGCAGTTACGGGCCAGGGGGCGTTGATGAAAAACTGTTTTTT. This chain uses TRBV6-5 with TRBJ1-4; 8 bases are shared with TRBD1. J gave up 6 bases and V 2 bases, and 8 bases lay outside the gene matches. CDR3 length equals 16 residues. Germline assignment: CDR1 MNHEY and CDR2 SVGAGI.

The gene calls are TRBV11-1 and TRBJ2-7; 13 positions match TRBD2. The ends lost 1 base at V and 3 bases at J; junction bases unmatched: 0. Germline lookup yields CDR1 SGHAT and CDR2 FQDESV (reference sequence). This CDR3 has 15 amino acids. The CDR3 DNA sequence: TGTGCCAGCAGCTTAGGACTAGCGGGAGGCTACGAGCAGTACTTC. This codes for CASSLGLAGGYEQYF.

The chain links TRBV25-1 to TRBJ1-6; D might be TRBD1 (6 bases). The ends were cut back, 1 base at V and 13 bases at J, with 17 bases in the middle. Germline V gene data show CDR1 as MGHDK and CDR2 as SYGVNS. The CDR3 consists of 15 residues. The DNA of the CDR3 is TGTGCCAGCAGTGAATTGGGCCAGGGGCTGTTCCCCCTCCACTTT. Residues: CASSELGQGLFPLHF.

The chain employs TRBV4-2 and TRBJ1-3, with a weak D call TRBD1 (6 bases). Germline V CDR1 and CDR2: LGHNA, YNFKEQ. The CDR3 sequence is 16 residues long. V lost 0 bases to trimming and J lost 1 base, with 10 bases between them. The CDR3 bases are TGTGCCAGCAGCCAAGACTCGACAGGATCTGGAAACACCATATATTTT. Translated, it gives CASSQDSTGSGNTIYF.

This clone was seen a handful of times. The chain carries TRBV18 and TRBJ2-7; a weak D match, TRBD2 (6 bases). Germline CDR1 KGHSH, CDR2 LQKENI. This CDR3 is 16 amino acids long. The V and J ends lost 3 bases and 0 bases respectively, with 15 bases between them. CDR3 residues: CASSPAGLSPSYEQYF. As DNA, the CDR3 is TGTGCCAGCTCACCCGCGGGGCTATCTCCCTCCTACGAGCAGTACTTC.

The sample holds a few counts of this clone. The rearrangement uses TRBV10-3 and TRBJ1-2; 7 positions agree with TRBD1. With V trimmed by 6 bases and J by 3 bases, 13 bases remained unmatched. This CDR3 comprises 16 residues. The germline V gene encodes CDR1 ENHRY and CDR2 SYGVKD. The CDR3 sequence is CAISPSTGSDDYGYTF. The CDR3 DNA reads TGTGCCATCAGCCCATCGACAGGGAGTGATGACTATGGCTACACCTTC.

The chain combines TRBV6-5 with TRBJ2-1; 14 nucleotides align to TRBD2. The CDR3 covers 15 residues. The ends lost 7 bases at V and 7 bases at J; junction bases unmatched: 6. Germline V lookup: CDR1 MNHEY, CDR2 SVGAGI. CDR3 nucleotide sequence: TGTGCCAGCACCTGGACTAGCGGGGGGCCTAATGAGCAGTTCTTC. Protein sequence: CASTWTSGGPNEQFF.

This clone was counted only a few times. The chain combines TRBV7-9 with TRBJ2-3; D remains unclear. The CDR3 is made up of 13 amino acids. V lost 5 bases and J 4 bases, leaving 10 bases between the germline ends. The V gene's germline CDR1 is SEHNR and CDR2 FQNEAQ (reference sequence). The CDR3 reads CASSRSSPDTQYF. The CDR3 nucleotides are TGTGCCAGCAGCAGAAGTAGTCCAGATACGCAGTATTTT.

The chain combines TRBV29-1 with TRBJ2-3; 8 bases line up with TRBD1. The CDR3 covers 12 residues. Germline CDR1 and CDR2: SQVTM and ANQGSEA. V shed 8 bases and J 3 bases; nucleotides not matched to a gene: 4. The CDR3 region is CSIRQGTDTQYF. CDR3 DNA: TGCAGCATTCGACAGGGGACAGATACGCAGTATTTT.

The rearrangement uses TRBV7-8 and TRBJ2-5; D perhaps matches TRBD2 (6 bases). The germline gives CDR1 SGHVS, CDR2 FQNEAQ. The CDR3 length is 13 residues. V gave up 5 bases and J gave up 5 bases, with 12 bases separating them. The CDR3 loop is CASSLARGETQYF. DNA for the CDR3: TGTGCCAGCAGCCTTGCCCGGGGGGAGACCCAGTACTTC.

This clone has only one observation. The chain links TRBV7-3 to TRBJ2-3; 13 nucleotides line up with TRBD2. The germline CDR1 and CDR2 sequences are SGHTA and FQGTGA. The junction had 8 bases not matched to a gene; V was cut back by 6 bases and J by 5 bases. The CDR3 is made up of 16 amino acids. The CDR3 DNA sequence: TGTGCCAGCAGTACTAGCGGGGGGGCCAGGGGAGATACGCAGTATTTT. Its protein product is CASSTSGGARGDTQYF.

This clone was counted between two and nine times. The chain couples TRBV11-1 to TRBJ2-4; a weak D match, TRBD1 (5 bases). The ends were cut back, 2 bases at V and 2 bases at J, with 7 bases in the middle. Germline V lookup: CDR1 SGHAT, CDR2 FQDESV (reference sequence). This CDR3 has 14 residues. CDR3 loop: CASSLQGPKNIQYF. In DNA, the CDR3 is TGTGCCAGCAGCTTACAGGGCCCCAAAAACATTCAGTACTTC. The full variable domain, in which reference TRBV11-1 and TRBJ2-4 provide the parts outside the CDR3, is EAEVAQSPRYKITEKSQAVAFWCDPISGHATLYWYRQILGQGPELLVQFQDESVVDDSQLPKDRFSAERLKGVDSTLKIQPAELGDSAMYLCASSLQGPKNIQYFGAGTRLSVL.

This clone was counted only a few times. This chain uses TRBV7-2 with TRBJ1-3, with unresolved D. The V and J ends lost 4 bases and 4 bases respectively, with 5 bases between them. CDR1 and CDR2 (germline): SGHTA, FQGNSA. The CDR3 sequence is 12 residues long. CDR3 protein: CASSSRGNTIYF. The CDR3 bases are TGTGCCAGCAGCTCCAGGGGAAACACCATATATTTT.

V usage is TRBV12-5 and J usage is TRBJ2-5; 8 nucleotides align to TRBD1. With V trimmed by 6 bases and J by 5 bases, 14 bases remained unmatched. Germline V gene lookup returns CDR1 LGHNT and CDR2 FRNRAP. This CDR3 has 16 amino acids. CDR3 sequence (DNA): TGTGCTAGTGGACCTTCTCGACAGGGGCTAGGTGAGACCCAGTACTTC. Translating gives CASGPSRQGLGETQYF.

As DNA, the CDR3 is TGTGCCAGCAGTCCTGATCGGAGGCTAGCCTACAATGAGCAGTTCTTC. It is translated as CASSPDRRLAYNEQFF. The J gene is TRBJ2-1, the V gene TRBV2; D perhaps matches TRBD2 (5 bases). CDR1 is SNHLY, CDR2 FYNNEI, per germline. CDR3 size: 16 residues. The germline V and J ends were trimmed by 5 bases and 2 bases, with 16 bases remaining between them.

The genes are TRBV5-1 and TRBJ1-1; possibly TRBD1 for D (6 bases). V lost 4 bases and J 1 base, leaving 8 bases between the germline ends. CDR1 SGHRS and CDR2 YFSETQ come from the germline V gene. The CDR3 runs to 13 residues. CDR3 loop: CASSMGQNTEAFF. The DNA of the CDR3 is TGCGCCAGCAGCATGGGACAGAACACTGAAGCTTTCTTT.

This clone was detected a few times. This chain links TRBV19 with TRBJ1-2; weak D call: TRBD1 (6 bases). Germline CDR1 is LNHDA and CDR2 is SQIVND (reference sequence). The CDR3 contains 14 residues. Trimming removed 3 bases from V and 6 bases from J, with 14 bases in between. CDR3 DNA: TGTGCCAGTAGTATGTCCCGACAGGTTCATGGCTACACCTTC. Translated: CASSMSRQVHGYTF.

This clone has more than one count but fewer than ten. The rearrangement uses TRBV5-6 and TRBJ2-3, with D perhaps matching TRBD2 (6 bases). Germline CDR1 SGHDT, CDR2 YYEEEE. The CDR3 runs 16 residues. Trimming cost V 4 bases and J 6 bases, with 21 bases left between them. In nucleotides, the CDR3 is TGTGCCAGCAGCCTAATCTCCTCACTAGCAACGGATACGCAGTATTTT. It is translated as CASSLISSLATDTQYF.

The chain employs TRBV4-3 and TRBJ1-4, with a weak D call TRBD1 (5 bases). Germline assignment: CDR1 LGHNA and CDR2 YSLEER. Trimming cost V 4 bases and J 4 bases, with 13 bases left between them. The length of the CDR3 is 15 residues. CDR3 nucleotide sequence: TGCGCCAGCAGCCGAGACCTGGGGGGTAATGAAAAACTGTTTTTT. Translating gives CASSRDLGGNEKLFF.

V and J are TRBV5-1 and TRBJ2-6, with a possible D match to TRBD2 (6 bases). CDR3 length: 15 amino acids. V lost 4 bases and J 0 bases, leaving 8 bases between the germline ends. Germline CDR1 is SGHRS and CDR2 is YFSETQ. CDR3 loop: CASSNGGSGANVLTF. The CDR3 DNA reads as TGCGCCAGCAGCAACGGGGGCTCTGGGGCCAACGTCCTGACTTTC.